The 25 T cell receptor beta chains in this list originate from one sample, sequenced in a study of blood T cell repertoires in COVID-19 (dated by TCRdb to about 2020). The library was obtained by the immunoSEQ multiplex PCR assay. TCRdb holds this immuneACCESS table with in-frame rearrangements only. Some clones are missing; in checked studies, unresolved V genes explain under half, and the rest has no known cause. The sample table contains about 250,000 clones; only one count was recorded for over 70% of them. About 9% of the sample lies in the top ten. Specimen: peripheral blood. These receptors were taken from a man aged 35-49 years with active or convalescent COVID-19.

For the CDR3, the DNA is TGCGCCAGCAGCCAAGACCCTTCCAATCAGCCCCAGCATTTT. The encoded protein is CASSQDPSNQPQHF. The V and J genes are TRBV4-3 and TRBJ1-5; D uncertain. Germline V CDR1 and CDR2: LGHNA, YSLEER. V was shortened by 0 bases and J by 3 bases, with 6 bases between the two germline ends. The CDR3 covers 14 residues.

The chain couples TRBV27 to TRBJ1-1; 11 nucleotides agree with TRBD1. The V and J ends lost 3 bases and 6 bases, in that order; junction bases with no gene match: 9. This CDR3 region has 16 residues. Germline CDR1 MNHEY, CDR2 SMNVEV (reference sequence). The CDR3 nucleotides are TGTGCCAGCAGTTTGCTTCGTCCGGGACAGGGGGCTGAAGCTTTCTTT. This codes for CASSLLRPGQGAEAFF.

This clone has only one observation. This sequence joins TRBV7-2 and TRBJ2-1, with 12 positions matching TRBD2. With V trimmed by 3 bases and J by 2 bases, 8 bases remained unmatched. CDR1 and CDR2 (germline): SGHTA, FQGNSA. The CDR3 consists of 18 residues. CDR3 residues: CASSFAYASGGAYNEQFF. The CDR3 nucleotides are TGTGCCAGCAGCTTCGCGTACGCTAGCGGGGGGGCCTACAATGAGCAGTTCTTC.

The CDR3: CAISHRGYTDTQYF. Written as DNA, the CDR3 is TGTGCCATCAGCCACAGGGGATACACAGATACGCAGTATTTT. This rearrangement joins TRBV10-3 to TRBJ2-3; TRBD1 matches 7 bases. V dropped 6 bases and J dropped 2; count of bases not matched to a gene: 5. CDR1 and CDR2 from the germline V gene are ENHRY and SYGVKD. This CDR3 comprises 14 residues.

The genes are TRBV14 and TRBJ1-1; 8 bases match TRBD1. The CDR3 is 14 amino acids. Losses at the gene ends were 6 bases for V and 4 bases for J; bases not matched to a gene: 7. CDR1 is SGHDN and CDR2 is FVKESK in the germline V gene. In DNA, the CDR3 is TGTGCCAGCAGACTAGGACAGGGTACCACTGAAGCTTTCTTT. The encoded protein is CASRLGQGTTEAFF.

The chain uses TRBV4-1 and TRBJ2-6; 7 bases map to TRBD1. The V gene end was trimmed by 2 bases and the J gene end by 0 bases; junction bases not matched to a gene: 10. This CDR3 spans 19 amino acids. Per the germline V gene, CDR1 is MGHRA and CDR2 is YSYEKL. The DNA of the CDR3 is TGCGCCAGCAGCCAACCTAGGGGGCAGGGTCTCTCTGGGGCCAACGTCCTGACTTTC. Its protein product is CASSQPRGQGLSGANVLTF.

The V gene is TRBV21-1, the J gene TRBJ1-5. TRBV21-1 is deemed a pseudogene. This CDR3 contains 18 residues. Here the CDR3 DNA reads TGTGCCAGCAGCCCCCCAGCCCGGGGGGCAGGGAACAATCAGCCCCAGCATTTT. Translated: CASSPPARGAGNNQPQHF.

This clone appeared a single time. The chain uses TRBV28 and TRBJ2-1, with TRBD1 identical over 7 bases. Germline CDR1 is MDHEN and CDR2 is SYDVKM. V gave up 5 bases and J gave up 0 bases; unmatched junction bases: 7. This CDR3 contains 16 residues. CDR3 sequence: CASSTAGDSSYNEQFF. The DNA for the CDR3 is TGTGCCAGCAGTACCGCCGGGGACAGCTCCTACAATGAGCAGTTCTTC.

The V call is TRBV12-5, the J call TRBJ2-7, with a tentative D call TRBD2 (6 bases). V lost 5 bases and J 5 bases, leaving 19 bases between the germline ends. CDR1 LGHNT and CDR2 FRNRAP come from the germline V gene. This CDR3 has 15 residues. The CDR3 sequence is CASGLGSGRGNEQYF. The CDR3 nucleotides read TGTGCTAGTGGTCTTGGTAGTGGGCGGGGAAACGAGCAGTACTTC.

The chain combines TRBV5-1 with TRBJ2-7, with D possibly being TRBD1 (6 bases). The length of the CDR3 is 15 residues. Per germline, CDR1 SGHRS and CDR2 YFSETQ. Trimming left V 4 bases short and J 5 bases short, with 19 bases between. The CDR3 DNA reads TGCGCCAGCAGCCCTACCGGGACAATAAGCGACGAGCAGTACTTC. It specifies CASSPTGTISDEQYF.

The CDR3 sequence is CATSSWTRRGETQYF. CDR3 nucleotides: TGTGCCACCAGCAGTTGGACTAGAAGAGGAGAGACCCAGTACTTC. The chain links TRBV15 to TRBJ2-5; 7 bases match TRBD2. The CDR3 totals 15 residues. Germline assignment: CDR1 LNHNV and CDR2 YYDKDF (reference sequence). V lost 3 bases to trimming and J lost 4 bases; unmatched junction nucleotides: 8.

The genes are TRBV9 and TRBJ2-7, with 10 bases matching TRBD1. J was trimmed by 4 bases and V by 3 bases; bases with no gene match: 7. Germline V gives CDR1 SGDLS, CDR2 YYNGEE. This CDR3 comprises 15 residues. CDR3 protein: CASSASGGQGYEQYF. CDR3 DNA sequence: TGTGCCAGCAGCGCGAGTGGGGGACAGGGGTACGAGCAGTACTTC.

This clone was seen once. The chain couples TRBV30 to TRBJ2-2; D possibly corresponds to TRBD2 (5 bases). Per germline, CDR1 GTSNPN and CDR2 SVGIG (reference sequence). The CDR3 sequence is 14 residues long. The V gene lost 4 bases and the J gene lost 0 bases, with 9 bases spanning the gap. The CDR3 DNA is TGTGCCTGGACGGCGGGCTCGAACACCGGGGAGCTGTTTTTT. As protein: CAWTAGSNTGELFF.

The genes are TRBV19 and TRBJ2-7; TRBD2 matches 9 bases. Germline assignment: CDR1 LNHDA and CDR2 SQIVND (reference sequence). Losses at the gene ends were 3 bases for V and 7 bases for J; bases not matched to a gene: 7. CDR3 size: 14 residues. The CDR3 here is CASSMAGGLGEQYF. The CDR3 DNA is TGTGCCAGTAGTATGGCGGGGGGGCTTGGGGAGCAGTACTTC. The whole variable domain, filled in from reference TRBV19 and TRBJ2-7, reads DGGITQSPKYLFRKEGQNVTLSCEQNLNHDAMYWYRQDPGQGLRLIYYSQIVNDFQKGDIAEGYSVSREKKESFPLTVTSAQKNPTAFYLCASSMAGGLGEQYFGPGTRLTVT.

V and J are TRBV27 and TRBJ1-6; no clear D. The V gene's germline CDR1 is MNHEY and CDR2 SMNVEV (reference sequence). The CDR3 covers 13 residues. With 2 bases removed from V and 9 bases from J, the gap between germline ends came to 8 bases. The CDR3 spells CASSLVHGSPLHF. CDR3 bases: TGTGCCAGCAGTTTAGTCCACGGTTCACCCCTCCACTTT.

V gene TRBV18 combines with J gene TRBJ1-4; D may be TRBD1 (6 bases). Trimming cost V 4 bases and J 1 base, with 13 bases left between them. Germline V gene sequence: CDR1 KGHSH, CDR2 LQKENI. This CDR3 is built from 16 residues. The CDR3 DNA follows: TGTGCCAGCTCACTAAGGGACATAGGAACTAATGAAAAACTGTTTTTT. Amino acids: CASSLRDIGTNEKLFF.

Regarding this clone: The identical CDR3 is also encoded by other nucleotide sequences in the sample. The chain has TRBV24-1 and TRBJ1-1; 8 bases match TRBD1. The V gene's germline CDR1 is KGHDR and CDR2 SFDVKD. The CDR3 totals 15 residues. The V segment lost 3 bases and the J segment 1 base; nucleotides outside the gene matches: 3. CDR3 DNA sequence: TGTGCCACCAGTGATGGACAGGGTACGAACACTGAAGCTTTCTTT. The encoded protein is CATSDGQGTNTEAFF.

CDR3 nucleotides: TGCAGCGTTGAAGACAGGGACACTGAAGCTTTCTTT. This encodes CSVEDRDTEAFF. The chain links TRBV29-1 to TRBJ1-1, with a possible D match to TRBD1 (5 bases). Deletions cut 0 bases from V and 3 bases from J, with 5 bases between. CDR3 length equals 12 residues. The germline V gene has CDR1 SQVTM and CDR2 ANQGSEA.

The chain combines TRBV3-1 (or the pseudogene TRBV3-2) with TRBJ1-1; TRBD1 matches 12 bases. The CDR3 loop spans 16 amino acids. Per germline, CDR1 LGHDT and CDR2 YNNKEL (reference sequence). The junction had 9 bases not matched to a gene; V was cut back by 4 bases and J by 6 bases. This chain's CDR3 is CASSPGTGGKSAEAFF. For the CDR3, the DNA is TGTGCCAGCAGCCCCGGGACAGGGGGCAAGTCGGCTGAAGCTTTCTTT.

The V gene is TRBV19, the J gene TRBJ1-5, with 8 bases identical to TRBD1. CDR1 is LNHDA and CDR2 is SQIVND in the germline V gene (reference sequence). The CDR3 runs to 18 residues. Losses at the gene ends were 3 bases for V and 6 bases for J; bases not matched to a gene: 16. This CDR3 is CASSIGRQGARGGQPQHF. Written as DNA, the CDR3 is TGTGCCAGTAGTATTGGTCGGCAGGGGGCGCGGGGCGGTCAGCCCCAGCATTTT.

In the case of this clone: One junction end does not reproduce the germline sequence, and a read error may be involved. V and J are TRBV4-2 and TRBJ1-5, with D unclear. The CDR3 loop spans 15 amino acids. CDR1 is LGHNA, CDR2 YNFKEQ, per germline. The CDR3 DNA reads as TGTGCCAGCAGACAAGGTCTAGCGGGGAATCAGCCCCAGCATTTT. Amino acid sequence: CASRQGLAGNQPQHF.

The J gene is TRBJ2-3, the V gene TRBV3-1 (or the pseudogene TRBV3-2), with 8 bases aligning to TRBD2. Germline CDR1 and CDR2: LGHDT and YNNKEL (reference sequence). Trimming took 0 bases from V and 1 from J; bases not matched to a gene: 6. The CDR3 loop spans 17 amino acids. CDR3 in amino acids: CASSQDGGARGTDTQYF. The CDR3 DNA sequence: TGTGCCAGCAGCCAAGACGGGGGGGCAAGGGGCACAGATACGCAGTATTTT.

The rearrangement joins TRBV18 to TRBJ2-7, with TRBD1 identical over 8 bases. The CDR3 loop spans 15 amino acids. Germline CDR1 reads KGHSH; CDR2 reads LQKENI. Trimming cost V 3 bases and J 0 bases; bases outside gene matches: 4. CDR3 DNA: TGTGCCAGCTCACCCCGACAGGGGAGCTCCTACGAGCAGTACTTC. Translating it yields CASSPRQGSSYEQYF.

V gene TRBV24-1 combines with J gene TRBJ1-3; D unresolved. The V end lost 2 bases, the J end lost 4 bases, and 17 bases lay between the germline ends. Germline CDR1 is KGHDR and CDR2 is SFDVKD. This CDR3 has 17 residues. As DNA, the CDR3 is TGTGCCACCAGTGATTCGGGTCGATCGTTGTCCGGAAACACCATATATTTT. Protein product: CATSDSGRSLSGNTIYF.

The chain employs TRBV30 and TRBJ1-3; D is unresolved. With 3 bases removed from V and 7 bases from J, the gap between germline ends came to 13 bases. The CDR3 contains 13 residues. The germline V gene encodes CDR1 GTSNPN and CDR2 SVGIG (reference sequence). CDR3 protein: CAWREAAGNTIYF. CDR3 sequence (DNA): TGTGCCTGGAGGGAGGCGGCGGGGAACACCATATATTTT.